The present TCR beta chain was sequenced within a study of blood T cell repertoires in COVID-19. Looking at the study overall: Sites in the United States, Italy and Spain provided acute and convalescent COVID-19 samples.

The J segment lost 4 bases and the V segment lost 4 bases, leaving 19 bases of the junction unmatched. CDR3 length: 18 residues. CDR1 and CDR2 from the germline V gene are SGHNT and YYREEE (reference sequence). Methods used by the authors: Reference gene primers were amplified, and this amplification served to estimate nucleated cell counts. Profiled with immunoSEQ multiplex PCR; TCRdb holds only in-frame clones, not every one. Clone size and V and J calls were adopted from that table, with D and trimming inferred from the DNA. Of 140,000 to 150,000 clones in the sample, more than 65% were seen once.

This clonotype was obtained from a man aged 55 to 70 with acute or convalescent COVID-19. The chain carries TRBV5-4 and TRBJ1-1; 7 bases are a match to TRBD1. Sequencing was done on a sample of peripheral blood. Here the CDR3 DNA reads TGTGCCAGCAGCAGCCGGGGACAGTCATCGCTATTGGGCACTGAAGCTTTCTTT. Amino acid sequence: CASSSRGQSSLLGTEAFF.